This entry features one TCR beta chain sequence. A J-beta primer mix and a sample-barcoded 5' primer were used in a second PCR of about 7 to 12 cycles. TCRdb processed the 5' RACE reads anew with MiXCR; each CDR3 protein has one entry. The sample shows a few hundred thousand distinct CDR3 sequences, roughly half of them seen only once. The data were obtained in a study of blood T cells in healthy people across ages. V lost 4 bases and J 4 bases, leaving 16 bases between the germline ends. CDR3 length equals 15 residues. Per the germline V gene, CDR1 is LGHNA and CDR2 is YNFKEQ. The chain links TRBV4-2 to TRBJ2-5; weak D call: TRBD2 (6 bases). The specimen sequenced was blood. This receptor was obtained from a man in his sixties in good health. The DNA for the CDR3 is TGTGCCAGCAGCCGCACCCCCGGGGGTGGAGAGACCCAGTACTTC. Translating it yields CASSRTPGGGETQYF.